These T cell receptor beta chains were read from a single sample in a study of cytomegalovirus exposure and HLA in healthy donors. This table comes from immunoSEQ multiplex PCR, and its TCRdb copy is limited to in-frame clones, with some not included. This sample has under 250,000 clones; roughly 83% occur once, and the top ten carry approximately 0.71%. Material for sequencing was PBMCs. Receptors originate from a boy between 2 and 15 years old in good health and CMV-seronegative. The CDR3 runs from the conserved cysteine through the conserved F or W. Each record gives: V gene, clone size, J gene, D gene, CDR3 protein, CDR3 DNA. A D gene is named only where the DNA matches it firmly. A row's size may be missing; if present it is once, few, many or a size class.

>TRBV7-9|.|TRBJ2-7|.
CASEIPGRAHEQYF
TGTGCCAGCGAGATCCCCGGCAGGGCACACGAGCAGTACTTC
>TRBV6-6|.|TRBJ2-7|.
CASSYSAFYEQYF
TGTGCCAGCAGTTATAGTGCCTTCTACGAGCAGTACTTC
>TRBV7-9|.|TRBJ1-6|TRBD1
CASSVDRGINSPLHF
TGTGCCAGCAGCGTAGACAGGGGGATTAATTCACCCCTCCACTTT
>TRBV18|.|TRBJ1-2|.
CASSPPSGRGAYGYTF
TGTGCCAGCTCACCGCCAAGCGGTCGGGGGGCCTATGGCTACACCTTC
>TRBV9|few|TRBJ2-7|TRBD1
CASSVAGQGVWEQYF
TGTGCCAGCAGCGTAGCGGGACAGGGAGTGTGGGAGCAGTACTTC
>TRBV11-2|.|TRBJ2-3|.
CASSLRGQAGTDTQYF
TGTGCCAGCAGCTTACGAGGGCAGGCTGGTACAGATACGCAGTATTTT
>TRBV27|.|TRBJ2-7|TRBD1
CASSWDSRTPYEQYF
TGTGCCAGCAGTTGGGACAGCCGAACCCCCTACGAGCAGTACTTC
>TRBV25-1|few|TRBJ2-7|.
CASSEKWRGEQYF
TGTGCCAGCAGTGAAAAATGGCGGGGCGAGCAGTACTTC
>TRBV11-3|once|TRBJ2-5|.
CASSLRGIEGETQYF
TGTGCCAGCAGCTTACGCGGCATCGAGGGAGAGACCCAGTACTTC
>TRBV19|once|TRBJ1-3|.
CASGAPFSGNTIYF
TGTGCCAGTGGGGCCCCGTTCTCTGGAAACACCATATATTTT
>TRBV13|.|TRBJ2-3|TRBD2
CASSLGLAGGWSTDTQYF
TGTGCCAGCAGCTTAGGACTAGCGGGGGGCTGGAGCACAGATACGCAGTATTTT
>TRBV7-6|.|TRBJ2-3|TRBD2
CASSHSGGDTDTQYF
TGTGCCAGCAGCCATAGCGGGGGCGACACAGATACGCAGTATTTT
>TRBV9|once|TRBJ2-7|TRBD1
CASSGGQGPYEQYF
TGTGCCAGCAGCGGGGGACAGGGACCCTACGAGCAGTACTTC
>TRBV6-5|few|TRBJ1-5|.
CASSTGQFNQPQHF
TGTGCCAGCAGTACCGGACAGTTCAATCAGCCCCAGCATTTT
>TRBV5-1|few|TRBJ1-3|.
CASSLDRASGNTIYF
TGCGCCAGCAGCTTGGACAGGGCATCTGGAAACACCATATATTTT
>TRBV5-1|.|TRBJ2-3|TRBD2
CASSREAGGQGDTQYF
TGCGCCAGCAGCCGGGAGGCGGGAGGGCAAGGAGATACGCAGTATTTT
>TRBV6-1|.|TRBJ2-5|.
CASTWSGQETQYF
TGTGCCAGCACATGGTCGGGCCAAGAGACCCAGTACTTC